The entry below describes one T cell receptor beta chain. This sample was included in a study of shared T cell receptors in the human thymus. The CDR3 is 13 residues long. Germline CDR1 is SQVTM and CDR2 is ANQGSEA. V lost 7 bases, J lost 0 bases, and 5 bases stayed unmatched. The protocol was immunoSEQ multiplex PCR, while the TCRdb copy is restricted to in-frame clones and leaves out a portion. This sample has hundreds of thousands of clones, with around 87% found just once. These same records also appear under a second study, on human thymus T cells. Turning to that study: Healthy Finnish infants undergoing corrective surgery for congenital heart defects provided the donor material.

Sequenced sample: thymocytes. This chain uses TRBV29-1 with TRBJ1-1; 7 bases match TRBD1. This receptor was obtained from a boy less than two years old with a congenital heart defect. The CDR3, as DNA: TGCAGCGCAGGGACAGTTATGAACACTGAAGCTTTCTTT. Protein sequence: CSAGTVMNTEAFF.